This TCR beta chain stems from a study of T cell responses to AZD1222 COVID-19 vaccine. V dropped 6 bases and J dropped 3 bases, with 6 bases sitting between them. The CDR3 spans 12 residues. TCRdb's copy holds only in-frame clones and misses some; the assay was immunoSEQ multiplex PCR. The sample yields about 120,000 clones, roughly 90% seen once. The receptor was isolated from an adult in good health. This chain connects TRBV12-3 or TRBV12-4 to TRBJ1-5; D unclear. The sequences come from peripheral blood, collected on day 0 of AZD1222 vaccination. The chain's CDR3 is CASSGVNQPQHF. CDR3 bases: TGTGCCAGCAGCGGTGTCAATCAGCCCCAGCATTTT.